This TCR beta chain was profiled in a study of OX40 agonist ivuxolimab in advanced cancers. Points from the study as a whole: More expanded clones were seen, on average, in CD8+ T cells than in CD4+.

About this clone: What it recognizes is unknown.

The V segment lost 6 bases and the J segment 2 bases; nucleotides outside the gene matches: 3. CDR1 is MDHEN and CDR2 is SYDVKM in the germline V gene. The CDR3 has 16 residues. Clones were sequenced by immunoSEQ multiplex PCR, and TCRdb holds only the in-frame ones, with some missing. The sample lists about 26,000 clones, approximately 80% occurring once. This clonotype was sampled from an adult with an advanced solid tumor such as melanoma, head and neck, liver or kidney cancer. V gene TRBV28 combines with J gene TRBJ1-6; 11 bases match TRBD1. The specimen comprised CD4+ or CD8+ T cells sorted from blood, sampled in a trial of the OX40 agonist ivuxolimab. CDR3 in amino acids: CASSWTGGAYNSPLHF. CDR3 coding DNA: TGTGCCAGCAGCTGGACAGGGGGCGCCTATAATTCACCCCTCCACTTT.